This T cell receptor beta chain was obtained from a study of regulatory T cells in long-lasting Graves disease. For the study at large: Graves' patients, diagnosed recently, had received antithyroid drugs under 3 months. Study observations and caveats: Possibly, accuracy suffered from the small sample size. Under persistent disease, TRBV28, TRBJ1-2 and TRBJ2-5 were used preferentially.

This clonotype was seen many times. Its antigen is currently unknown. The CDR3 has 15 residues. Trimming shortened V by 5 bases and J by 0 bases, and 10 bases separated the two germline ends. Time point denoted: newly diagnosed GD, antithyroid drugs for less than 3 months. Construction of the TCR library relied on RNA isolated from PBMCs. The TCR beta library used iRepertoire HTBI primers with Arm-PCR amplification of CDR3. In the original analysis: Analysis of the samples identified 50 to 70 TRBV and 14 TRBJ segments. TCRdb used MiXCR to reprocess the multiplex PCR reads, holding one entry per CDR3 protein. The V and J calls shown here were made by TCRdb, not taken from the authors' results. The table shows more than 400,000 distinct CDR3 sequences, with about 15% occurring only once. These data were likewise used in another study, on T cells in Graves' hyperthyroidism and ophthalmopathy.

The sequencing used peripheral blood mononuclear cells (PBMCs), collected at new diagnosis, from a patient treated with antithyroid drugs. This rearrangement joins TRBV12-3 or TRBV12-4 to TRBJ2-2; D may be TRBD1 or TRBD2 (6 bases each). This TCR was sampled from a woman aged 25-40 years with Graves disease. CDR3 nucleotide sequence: TGTGCCAGCAGTGGGGGGCAATCGAACACCGGGGAGCTGTTTTTT. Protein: CASSGGQSNTGELFF.